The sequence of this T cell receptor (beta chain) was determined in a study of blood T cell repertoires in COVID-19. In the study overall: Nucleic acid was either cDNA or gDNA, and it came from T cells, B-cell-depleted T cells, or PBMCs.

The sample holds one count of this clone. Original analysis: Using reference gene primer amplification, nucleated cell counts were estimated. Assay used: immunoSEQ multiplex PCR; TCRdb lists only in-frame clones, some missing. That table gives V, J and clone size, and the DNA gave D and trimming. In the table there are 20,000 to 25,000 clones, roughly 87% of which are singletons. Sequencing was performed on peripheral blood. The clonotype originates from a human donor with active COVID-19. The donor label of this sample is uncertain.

The CDR3 sequence: CASSYYGSGETQYF. The DNA for the CDR3 is TGTGCCAGCAGTTACTATGGTAGCGGAGAGACCCAGTACTTC. This rearrangement joins TRBV6-2 or TRBV6-3 to TRBJ2-5; possible D gene TRBD2, 6 bases. The ends were cut back, 1 base at V and 4 bases at J, with 10 bases in the middle. CDR3 size: 14 residues. Germline-derived CDR1 and CDR2 are MNHEY and SVGEGT.